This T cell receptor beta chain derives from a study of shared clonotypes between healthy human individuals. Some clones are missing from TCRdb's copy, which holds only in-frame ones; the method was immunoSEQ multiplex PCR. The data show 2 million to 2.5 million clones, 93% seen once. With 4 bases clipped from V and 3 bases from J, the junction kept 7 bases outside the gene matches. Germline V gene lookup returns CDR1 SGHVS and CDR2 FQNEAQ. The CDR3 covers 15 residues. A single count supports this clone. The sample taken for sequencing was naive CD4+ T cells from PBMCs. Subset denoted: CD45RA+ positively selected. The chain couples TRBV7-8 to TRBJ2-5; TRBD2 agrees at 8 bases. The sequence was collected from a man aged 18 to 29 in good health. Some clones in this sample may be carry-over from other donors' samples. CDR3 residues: CASSSLAGIKETQYF. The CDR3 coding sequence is TGTGCCAGCAGCTCCCTAGCGGGCATAAAAGAGACCCAGTACTTC.